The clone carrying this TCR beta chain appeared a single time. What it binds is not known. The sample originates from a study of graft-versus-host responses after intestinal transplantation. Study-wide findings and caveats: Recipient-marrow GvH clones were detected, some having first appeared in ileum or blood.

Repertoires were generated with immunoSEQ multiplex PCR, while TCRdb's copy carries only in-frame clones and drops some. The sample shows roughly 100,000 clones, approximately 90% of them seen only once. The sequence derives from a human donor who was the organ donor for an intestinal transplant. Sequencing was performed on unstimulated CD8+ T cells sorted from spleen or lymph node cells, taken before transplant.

CDR3 protein: CASWGGEGYSPLHF. The CDR3 nucleotides are TGTGCCTCCTGGGGCGGGGAAGGGTATTCACCCCTCCACTTT. The V call is TRBV10-3, the J call TRBJ1-6; maybe TRBD1 (5 bases). Trimming took 11 bases from V and 8 from J, leaving 19 bases between them. The germline V gene has CDR1 ENHRY and CDR2 SYGVKD. There are 14 residues in the CDR3.